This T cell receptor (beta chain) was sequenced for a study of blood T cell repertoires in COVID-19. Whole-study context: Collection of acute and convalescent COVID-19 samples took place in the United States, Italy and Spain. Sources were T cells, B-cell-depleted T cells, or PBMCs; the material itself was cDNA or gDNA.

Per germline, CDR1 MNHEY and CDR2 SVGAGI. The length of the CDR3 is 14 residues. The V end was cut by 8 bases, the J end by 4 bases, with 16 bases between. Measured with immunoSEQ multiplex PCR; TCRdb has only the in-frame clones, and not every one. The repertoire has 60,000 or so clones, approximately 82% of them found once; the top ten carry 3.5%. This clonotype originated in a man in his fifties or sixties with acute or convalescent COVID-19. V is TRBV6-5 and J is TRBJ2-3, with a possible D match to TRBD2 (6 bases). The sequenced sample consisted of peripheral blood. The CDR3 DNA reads TGTGCCAGCCGGGGGAGTGAGGAGGCAGATACGCAGTATTTT. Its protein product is CASRGSEEADTQYF.